Listed below are T cell receptor beta chains from one sample, sequenced in a study of early stage breast cancer tumors. Using immunoSEQ multiplex PCR, the repertoire was profiled, and TCRdb retains in-frame clones only, with some absent. The sample consists of about 21,000 clones, 70% to 80% of them appearing once. Sequences were obtained from blood. These receptors were collected from a person aged 55 to 75 with breast cancer. Each CDR3 is given with its conserved first and last residue. A D gene is named only where the DNA matches it firmly. The listing skips clone size in some rows; elsewhere it reads once, few, many or a size class.

d_call: .; v_call: TRBV4-1; clone_size: few; j_call: TRBJ1-5; cdr3_nt: TGCGCCAGCAGCCAAGGGGTACAGTTCAATCAGCCCCAGCATTTT; cdr3_aa: CASSQGVQFNQPQHF
d_call: TRBD2; v_call: TRBV7-2; clone_size: .; j_call: TRBJ2-5; cdr3_nt: TGTGCCAGCTTCCGACTAGCGGGGGCCCTCCAAGAGACCCAGTACTTC; cdr3_aa: CASFRLAGALQETQYF
d_call: TRBD2; v_call: TRBV11-3; clone_size: few; j_call: TRBJ2-3; cdr3_nt: TGTGCCAGCAGCCCCCCGCTAGCGGGGCCAGATACGCAGTATTTT; cdr3_aa: CASSPPLAGPDTQYF
d_call: .; v_call: TRBV6-5; clone_size: .; j_call: TRBJ2-4; cdr3_nt: TGTGCCAGCACCGACAGCCTAGCCAAAAACATTCAGTACTTC; cdr3_aa: CASTDSLAKNIQYF
d_call: .; v_call: TRBV19; clone_size: .; j_call: TRBJ2-7; cdr3_nt: TGTGCCAGTAGTAAAGGACAGTTAAGGACCTACGAGCAGTACTTC; cdr3_aa: CASSKGQLRTYEQYF
d_call: .; v_call: TRBV5-1; clone_size: few; j_call: TRBJ2-7; cdr3_nt: TGCGCCAGCAGCTTGGCGCGGTCCTTTGACGAGCAGTACTTC; cdr3_aa: CASSLARSFDEQYF
d_call: .; v_call: TRBV4-2; clone_size: .; j_call: TRBJ2-2; cdr3_nt: TGTGCCAGCAGCCAAGGCCATAGGACCGGGGAGCTGTTTTTT; cdr3_aa: CASSQGHRTGELFF
d_call: TRBD2; v_call: TRBV30; clone_size: .; j_call: TRBJ2-1; cdr3_nt: TGTGCCTGGAGTCCGACTAGCGGAGGCGTTAAGCAGTTCTTC; cdr3_aa: CAWSPTSGGVKQFF
d_call: .; v_call: TRBV11-2; clone_size: .; j_call: TRBJ2-5; cdr3_nt: TGTGCCAGCAGCTTAGAGATGACCACGGTGGCAGAGACCCAGTACTTC; cdr3_aa: CASSLEMTTVAETQYF
d_call: .; v_call: TRBV19; clone_size: .; j_call: TRBJ2-7; cdr3_nt: TGTGCCAGTAGTTCTTACTTTCGGAATGCTCGCTACGAGCAGTACTTC; cdr3_aa: CASSSYFRNARYEQYF
d_call: TRBD2; v_call: TRBV7-3; clone_size: .; j_call: TRBJ2-1; cdr3_nt: TGTGCCAGCAGCTCGCCGGGACTAGGCCACAATGAGCAGTTCTTC; cdr3_aa: CASSSPGLGHNEQFF
d_call: .; v_call: TRBV19; clone_size: .; j_call: TRBJ2-5; cdr3_nt: TGTGCCAGTAGGATGGGGTGGGGCAGCCAAGAGACCCAGTACTTC; cdr3_aa: CASRMGWGSQETQYF
d_call: .; v_call: TRBV14; clone_size: .; j_call: TRBJ2-2; cdr3_nt: TGTGCCAGCAGCCAAAGCAGAATGACCGGGGAGCTGTTTTTT; cdr3_aa: CASSQSRMTGELFF
d_call: .; v_call: TRBV5-4; clone_size: few; j_call: TRBJ1-3; cdr3_nt: TGTGCCAGCAGCTTGTTCAGTTTGAAGTCAAGCATATATTTT; cdr3_aa: CASSLFSLKSSIYF
d_call: .; v_call: TRBV7-3; clone_size: .; j_call: TRBJ2-3; cdr3_nt: TGTGCCAGCAGCCCCGACAGGCAATCCACAGATACGCAGTATTTT; cdr3_aa: CASSPDRQSTDTQYF
d_call: .; v_call: TRBV2; clone_size: .; j_call: TRBJ2-2; cdr3_nt: TGTGCCAGCAGTGAAGAGGATAACGCTCTACGAGGCACCGGGGAGCTGTTTTTT; cdr3_aa: CASSEEDNALRGTGELFF
d_call: .; v_call: TRBV11-3; clone_size: .; j_call: TRBJ2-7; cdr3_nt: TGTGCCAGCTCCTTCAACCGACCCGGACAAGCAATATACGAGCAGTACTTC; cdr3_aa: CASSFNRPGQAIYEQYF
d_call: .; v_call: TRBV6-5; clone_size: few; j_call: TRBJ2-7; cdr3_nt: TGTGCCAGCAGATATGGAGGGGCGGGAGAGCAGTACTTC; cdr3_aa: CASRYGGAGEQYF
d_call: .; v_call: TRBV9; clone_size: .; j_call: TRBJ2-1; cdr3_nt: TGTGCCAGCAGCGCATACTCAGTGACGGGAGAGCAGTTCTTC; cdr3_aa: CASSAYSVTGEQFF
d_call: .; v_call: TRBV5-5; clone_size: .; j_call: TRBJ1-3; cdr3_nt: TGTGCCAGCAGCGGTGGGGGGCCCTCTGGAAACACCATATATTTT; cdr3_aa: CASSGGGPSGNTIYF
d_call: TRBD1; v_call: TRBV7-3; clone_size: .; j_call: TRBJ2-7; cdr3_nt: TGTGCCAGCAGCGTCCGACAGGGGATGGCCTACGAGCAGTACTTC; cdr3_aa: CASSVRQGMAYEQYF
d_call: TRBD2; v_call: TRBV30; clone_size: .; j_call: TRBJ2-5; cdr3_nt: TGTGCCTGGAGTGGGGGGGGACGGAATCAAGAGACCCAGTACTTC; cdr3_aa: CAWSGGGRNQETQYF
d_call: .; v_call: TRBV4-1; clone_size: .; j_call: TRBJ2-7; cdr3_nt: TGCGCCAGCAGCCAAGAGACCGCTGCGGGGGCCTCCTACGAGCAGTACTTC; cdr3_aa: CASSQETAAGASYEQYF
d_call: .; v_call: TRBV30; clone_size: .; j_call: TRBJ1-2; cdr3_nt: TGTGCCTGGAGGAAGGGTGGCTACACCTTC; cdr3_aa: CAWRKGGYTF
d_call: TRBD1; v_call: TRBV23-1; clone_size: .; j_call: TRBJ1-2; cdr3_nt: TGCGCCAGCACACAACAGGGGGCGCTTGGCTACACCTTC; cdr3_aa: CASTQQGALGYTF
d_call: .; v_call: TRBV9; clone_size: .; j_call: TRBJ1-1; cdr3_nt: TGTGCCAGCAGCGTAGGGTTTTTGAACACTGAAGCTTTCTTT; cdr3_aa: CASSVGFLNTEAFF
d_call: .; v_call: TRBV30; clone_size: once; j_call: TRBJ1-2; cdr3_nt: TGTGCTACGGAACATGGAACTAACTATGGCTACACCTTC; cdr3_aa: CATEHGTNYGYTF
d_call: TRBD1; v_call: TRBV10-3; clone_size: .; j_call: TRBJ1-5; cdr3_nt: TGTGCCATCAGTGAGGTGCGGGGGACAGGGGGCGGCCCAGGGCAGCCCCAGCATTTT; cdr3_aa: CAISEVRGTGGGPGQPQHF
d_call: .; v_call: TRBV9; clone_size: .; j_call: TRBJ1-5; cdr3_nt: TGTGCCAGCAGCGTAAACCATCAGCCCCAGCATTTT; cdr3_aa: CASSVNHQPQHF
d_call: .; v_call: TRBV5-4; clone_size: .; j_call: TRBJ2-1; cdr3_nt: TGTGCCAGCAGCGTAAAAACAGGGCTTAGGTACAATGAGCAGTTCTTC; cdr3_aa: CASSVKTGLRYNEQFF
d_call: .; v_call: TRBV28; clone_size: .; j_call: TRBJ2-3; cdr3_nt: TGTGCCAGCAGTTTGGGAAGCACAGATACGCAGTATTTT; cdr3_aa: CASSLGSTDTQYF
d_call: .; v_call: TRBV7-3; clone_size: .; j_call: TRBJ1-2; cdr3_nt: TGTGCCAGCAGCTTAACGGGGGGCGATTTCTATGGCTACACCTTC; cdr3_aa: CASSLTGGDFYGYTF
d_call: .; v_call: TRBV5-1; clone_size: .; j_call: TRBJ2-7; cdr3_nt: TGCGCCAGCAGCATAGGATGGGGGCCTTCCTACGAGCAGTACTTC; cdr3_aa: CASSIGWGPSYEQYF
d_call: .; v_call: TRBV6-6; clone_size: few; j_call: TRBJ1-1; cdr3_nt: TGTGCCAGCAGAACCGACAGAGAAGCTTTCTTT; cdr3_aa: CASRTDREAFF
d_call: TRBD2; v_call: TRBV18; clone_size: .; j_call: TRBJ2-3; cdr3_nt: TGTGCCAGCTCACGGGGGGTTCGGGGGGTCGGCACAGATACGCAGTATTTT; cdr3_aa: CASSRGVRGVGTDTQYF
d_call: .; v_call: TRBV9; clone_size: .; j_call: TRBJ1-5; cdr3_nt: TGTGCCAGCAGCGCTGGCTTCGGCAATCAGCCCCAGCATTTT; cdr3_aa: CASSAGFGNQPQHF
d_call: .; v_call: TRBV11-3; clone_size: once; j_call: TRBJ2-1; cdr3_nt: TGTGCCAGCAACCCCAGGGCTTCTCCCGAGCAGTTCTTC; cdr3_aa: CASNPRASPEQFF
d_call: .; v_call: TRBV7-2; clone_size: .; j_call: TRBJ2-5; cdr3_nt: TGTGCCAGCAGCTTAGGAGGACCGGTTCAAGAGACCCAGTACTTC; cdr3_aa: CASSLGGPVQETQYF
d_call: TRBD2; v_call: TRBV5-1; clone_size: .; j_call: TRBJ2-7; cdr3_nt: TGCGCCAGCAGCCCTGGAGCGGGAGGCTACGAGCAGTACTTC; cdr3_aa: CASSPGAGGYEQYF
d_call: .; v_call: TRBV5-1; clone_size: .; j_call: TRBJ2-1; cdr3_nt: TGCGCCAGCCAAGGGCTGGCCGATGAGCAGTTCTTC; cdr3_aa: CASQGLADEQFF